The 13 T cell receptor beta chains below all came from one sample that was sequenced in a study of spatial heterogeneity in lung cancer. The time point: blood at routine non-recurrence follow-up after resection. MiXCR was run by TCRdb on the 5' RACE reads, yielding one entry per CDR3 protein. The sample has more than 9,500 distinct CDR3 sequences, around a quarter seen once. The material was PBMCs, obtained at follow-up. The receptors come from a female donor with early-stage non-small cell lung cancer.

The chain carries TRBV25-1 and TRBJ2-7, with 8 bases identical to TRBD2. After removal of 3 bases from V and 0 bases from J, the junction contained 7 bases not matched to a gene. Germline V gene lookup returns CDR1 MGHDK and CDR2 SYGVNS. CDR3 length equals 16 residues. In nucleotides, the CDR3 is TGTGCCAGCAGTGATCCAAGCGGGAGAAGCTCCTACGAGCAGTACTTC. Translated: CASSDPSGRSSYEQYF.

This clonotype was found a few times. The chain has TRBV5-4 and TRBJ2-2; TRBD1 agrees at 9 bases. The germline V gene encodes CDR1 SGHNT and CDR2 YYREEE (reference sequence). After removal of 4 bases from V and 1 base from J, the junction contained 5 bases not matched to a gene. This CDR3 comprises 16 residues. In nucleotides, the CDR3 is TGTGCCAGCAGCCCGACAGGGGGGGAGAACACCGGGGAGCTGTTTTTT. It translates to CASSPTGGENTGELFF.

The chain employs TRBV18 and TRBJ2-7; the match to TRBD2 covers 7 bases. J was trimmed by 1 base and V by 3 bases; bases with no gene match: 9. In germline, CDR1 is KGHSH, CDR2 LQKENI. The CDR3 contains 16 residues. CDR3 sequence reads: CASSPPRGVGSYEQYF. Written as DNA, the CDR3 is TGTGCCAGCTCACCCCCCCGGGGGGTGGGGTCCTACGAGCAGTACTTC.

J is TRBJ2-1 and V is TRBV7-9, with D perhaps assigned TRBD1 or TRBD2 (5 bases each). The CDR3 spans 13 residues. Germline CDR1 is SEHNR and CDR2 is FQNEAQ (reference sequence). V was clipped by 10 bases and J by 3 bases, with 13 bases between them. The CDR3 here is CATRGEVYNEQFF. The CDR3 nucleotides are TGTGCCACGAGGGGAGAAGTCTACAATGAGCAGTTCTTC. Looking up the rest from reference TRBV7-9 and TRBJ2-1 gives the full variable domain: DTGVSQNPRHKITKRGQNVTFRCDPISEHNRLYWYRQTLGQGPEFLTYFQNEAQLEKSRLLSDRFSAERPKGSFSTLEIQRTEQGDSAMYLCATRGEVYNEQFFGPGTRLTVL.

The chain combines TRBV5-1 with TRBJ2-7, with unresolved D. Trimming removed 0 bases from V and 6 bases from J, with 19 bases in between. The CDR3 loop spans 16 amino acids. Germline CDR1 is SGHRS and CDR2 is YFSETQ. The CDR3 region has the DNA TGCGCCAGCAGCTTGGGGACCAGGACCGGTGAAGGCGAGCAGTACTTC. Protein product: CASSLGTRTGEGEQYF.

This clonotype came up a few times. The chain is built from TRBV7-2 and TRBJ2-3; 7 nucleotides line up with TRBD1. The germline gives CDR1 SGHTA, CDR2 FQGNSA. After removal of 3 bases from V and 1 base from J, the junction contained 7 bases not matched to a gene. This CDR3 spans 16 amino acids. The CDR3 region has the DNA TGTGCCAGCAGCTTGGTAGGGGGCGCTGGCACAGATACGCAGTATTTT. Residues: CASSLVGGAGTDTQYF.

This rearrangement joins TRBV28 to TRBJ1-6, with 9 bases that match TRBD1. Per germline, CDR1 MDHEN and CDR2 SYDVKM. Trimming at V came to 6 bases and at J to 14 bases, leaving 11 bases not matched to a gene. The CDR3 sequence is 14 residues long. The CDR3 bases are TGTGCCAGCAGAACACCGGGACAGGGTACTTCCCTCCACTTT. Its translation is CASRTPGQGTSLHF. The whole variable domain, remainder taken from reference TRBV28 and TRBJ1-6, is DVKVTQSSRYLVKRTGEKVFLECVQDMDHENMFWYRQDPGLGLRLIYFSYDVKMKEKGDIPEGYSVSREKKERFSLILESASTNQTSMYLCASRTPGQGTSLHFGNGTRLTVT.

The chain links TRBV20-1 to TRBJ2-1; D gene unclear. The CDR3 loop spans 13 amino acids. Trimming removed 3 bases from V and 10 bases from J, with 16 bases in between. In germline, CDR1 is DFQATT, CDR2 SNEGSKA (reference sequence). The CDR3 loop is CSASDPYEEEQFF. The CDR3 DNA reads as TGCAGTGCTAGCGATCCTTATGAGGAGGAGCAGTTCTTC.

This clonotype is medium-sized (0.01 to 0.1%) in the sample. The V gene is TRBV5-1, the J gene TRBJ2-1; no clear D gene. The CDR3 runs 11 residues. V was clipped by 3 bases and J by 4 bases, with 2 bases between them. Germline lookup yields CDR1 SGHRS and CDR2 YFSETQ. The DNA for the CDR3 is TGCGCCAGCAGCTCTTACAATGAGCAGTTCTTC. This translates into CASSSYNEQFF. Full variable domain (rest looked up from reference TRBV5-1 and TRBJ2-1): KAGVTQTPRYLIKTRGQQVTLSCSPISGHRSVSWYQQTPGQGLQFLFEYFSETQRNKGNFPGRFSGRQFSNSRSEMNVSTLELGDSALYLCASSSYNEQFFGPGTRLTVL.

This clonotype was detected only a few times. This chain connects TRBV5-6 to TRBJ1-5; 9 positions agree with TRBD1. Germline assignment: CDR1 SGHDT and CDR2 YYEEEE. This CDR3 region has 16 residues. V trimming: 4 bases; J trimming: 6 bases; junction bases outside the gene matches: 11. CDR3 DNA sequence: TGTGCCAGCAGCAAAAACCGGGACAGGGTATCTCAGCCCCAGCATTTT. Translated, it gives CASSKNRDRVSQPQHF.

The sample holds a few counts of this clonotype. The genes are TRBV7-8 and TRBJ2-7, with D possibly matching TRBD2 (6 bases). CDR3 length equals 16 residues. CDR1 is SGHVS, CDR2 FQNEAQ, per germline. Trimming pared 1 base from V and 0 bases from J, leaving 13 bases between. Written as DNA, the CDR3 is TGTGCCAGCAGCTTAGGACGTCTAGCGAGCTCCTACGAGCAGTACTTC. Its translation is CASSLGRLASSYEQYF. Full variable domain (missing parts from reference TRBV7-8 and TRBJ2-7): GAGVSQSPRYKVAKRGQDVALRCDPISGHVSLFWYQQALGQGPEFLTYFQNEAQLDKSGLPSDRFFAERPEGSVSTLKIQRTQQEDSAVYLCASSLGRLASSYEQYFGPGTRLTVT.

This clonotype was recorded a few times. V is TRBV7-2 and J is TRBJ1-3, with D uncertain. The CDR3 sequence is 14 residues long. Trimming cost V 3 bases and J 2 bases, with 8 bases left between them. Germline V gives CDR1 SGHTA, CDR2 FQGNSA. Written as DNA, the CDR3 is TGTGCCAGCAGCTTTGGAGTAGCTGGAAACACCATATATTTT. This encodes CASSFGVAGNTIYF.

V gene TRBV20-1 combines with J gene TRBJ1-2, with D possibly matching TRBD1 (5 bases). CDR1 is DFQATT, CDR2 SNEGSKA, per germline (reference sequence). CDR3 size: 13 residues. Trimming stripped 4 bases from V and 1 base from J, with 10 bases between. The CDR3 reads CSATTDGNYGYTF. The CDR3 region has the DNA TGCAGTGCTACGACAGATGGTAACTATGGCTACACCTTC.